The text below deals with one T cell receptor (beta chain). Profiling relied on immunoSEQ multiplex PCR, and the TCRdb table lists in-frame clones only, not all of them. The repertoire holds about 300,000 clones, with 85% to 90% as singletons. Seattle participants joined during active infection and were tracked over time. This sample stems from a study of blood T cell repertoires in COVID-19. About the study: Nucleic acid was either cDNA or gDNA, and it came from T cells, B-cell-depleted T cells, or PBMCs.

Germline CDR1 is SGHNT and CDR2 is YYREEE (reference sequence). Trimming removed 1 base at V and 8 bases at J, with 15 bases between. This CDR3 has 15 amino acids. The material sequenced was peripheral blood. The rearrangement uses TRBV5-4 and TRBJ2-2; D is ambiguous. The sequence came from a woman in her twenties or thirties with COVID-19, enrolled during active disease. DNA for the CDR3: TGTGCCAGCAGCTTGTACGCGGCTGGTACAGGGGAGCTGTTTTTT. This translates into CASSLYAAGTGELFF. Full variable domain (outside the CDR3, taken from reference TRBV5-4 and TRBJ2-2): ETGVTQSPTHLIKTRGQQVTLRCSSQSGHNTVSWYQQALGQGPQFIFQYYREEENGRGNFPPRFSGLQFPNYSSELNVNALELDDSALYLCASSLYAAGTGELFFGEGSRLTVL.